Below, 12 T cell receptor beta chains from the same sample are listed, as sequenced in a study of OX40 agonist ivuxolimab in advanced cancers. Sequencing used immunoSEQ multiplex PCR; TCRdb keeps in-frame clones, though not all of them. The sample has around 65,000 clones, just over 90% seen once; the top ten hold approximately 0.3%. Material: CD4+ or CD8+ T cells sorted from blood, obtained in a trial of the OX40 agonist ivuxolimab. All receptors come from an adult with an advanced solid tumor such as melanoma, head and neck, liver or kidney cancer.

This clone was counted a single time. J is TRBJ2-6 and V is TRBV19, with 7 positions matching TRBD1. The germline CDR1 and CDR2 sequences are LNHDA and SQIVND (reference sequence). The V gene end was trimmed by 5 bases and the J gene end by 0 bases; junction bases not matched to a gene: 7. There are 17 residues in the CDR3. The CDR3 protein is CASSGGTGASGANVLTF. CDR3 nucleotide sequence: TGTGCCAGTAGTGGGGGAACAGGGGCCTCTGGGGCCAACGTCCTGACTTTC.

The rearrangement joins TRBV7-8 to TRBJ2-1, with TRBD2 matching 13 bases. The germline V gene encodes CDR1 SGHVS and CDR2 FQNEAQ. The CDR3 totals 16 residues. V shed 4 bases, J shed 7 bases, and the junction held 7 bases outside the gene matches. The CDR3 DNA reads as TGTGCCAGCAGCTCCTCGGGACTAGCGGGATGGAATGAGCAGTTCTTC. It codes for CASSSSGLAGWNEQFF. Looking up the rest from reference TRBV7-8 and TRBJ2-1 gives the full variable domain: GAGVSQSPRYKVAKRGQDVALRCDPISGHVSLFWYQQALGQGPEFLTYFQNEAQLDKSGLPSDRFFAERPEGSVSTLKIQRTQQEDSAVYLCASSSSGLAGWNEQFFGPGTRLTVL.

The CDR3 nucleotides read TGTGCCTGGAGTGTACCGGGGGTACTAGCGGGAGTTGAGCAGTTCTTC. This codes for CAWSVPGVLAGVEQFF. The V call is TRBV30, the J call TRBJ2-1; 11 positions agree with TRBD2. CDR3 length: 16 amino acids. CDR1 GTSNPN and CDR2 SVGIG come from the germline V gene (reference sequence). V shed 0 bases and J 9 bases; nucleotides not matched to a gene: 10. Full variable domain (outside the CDR3, taken from reference TRBV30 and TRBJ2-1): SQTIHQWPATLVQPVGSPLSLECTVEGTSNPNLYWYRQAAGRGLQLLFYSVGIGQISSEVPQNLSASRPQDRQFILSSKKLLLSDSGFYLCAWSVPGVLAGVEQFFGPGTRLTVL.

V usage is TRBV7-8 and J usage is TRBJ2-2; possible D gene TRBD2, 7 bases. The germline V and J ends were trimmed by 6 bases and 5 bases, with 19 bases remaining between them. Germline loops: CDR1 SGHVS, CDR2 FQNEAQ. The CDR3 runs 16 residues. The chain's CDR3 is CASSSQGWEGTGELFF. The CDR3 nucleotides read TGTGCCAGCAGTTCCCAGGGGTGGGAGGGGACCGGGGAGCTGTTTTTT.

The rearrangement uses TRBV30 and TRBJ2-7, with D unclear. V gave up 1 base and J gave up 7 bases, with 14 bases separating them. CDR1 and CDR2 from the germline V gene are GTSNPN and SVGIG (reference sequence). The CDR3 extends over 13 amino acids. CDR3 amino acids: CAWSAFSLGEQYF. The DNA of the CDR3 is TGTGCCTGGAGTGCCTTCAGCCTAGGGGAGCAGTACTTC. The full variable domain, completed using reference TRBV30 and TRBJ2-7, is SQTIHQWPATLVQPVGSPLSLECTVEGTSNPNLYWYRQAAGRGLQLLFYSVGIGQISSEVPQNLSASRPQDRQFILSSKKLLLSDSGFYLCAWSAFSLGEQYFGPGTRLTVT.

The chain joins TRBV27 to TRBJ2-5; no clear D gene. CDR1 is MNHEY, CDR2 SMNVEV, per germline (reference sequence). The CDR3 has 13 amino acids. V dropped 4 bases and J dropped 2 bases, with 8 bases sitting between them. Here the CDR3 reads CASSWSEQETQYF. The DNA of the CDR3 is TGTGCCAGCAGTTGGTCAGAGCAAGAGACCCAGTACTTC.

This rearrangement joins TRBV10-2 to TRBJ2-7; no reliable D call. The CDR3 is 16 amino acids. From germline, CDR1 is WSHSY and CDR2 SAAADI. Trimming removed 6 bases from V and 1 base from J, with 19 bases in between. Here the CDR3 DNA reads TGCGCCAGCAGGGGCCCCCCCCTGGCACGGTCCTACGAGCAGTACTTC. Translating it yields CASRGPPLARSYEQYF.

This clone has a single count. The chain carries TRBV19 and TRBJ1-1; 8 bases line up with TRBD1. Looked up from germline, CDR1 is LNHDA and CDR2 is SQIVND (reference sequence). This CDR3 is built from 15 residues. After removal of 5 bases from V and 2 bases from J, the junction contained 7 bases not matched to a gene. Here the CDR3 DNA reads TGTGCCAGTAGTGCTCGACAGGGGAGAAACACTGAAGCTTTCTTT. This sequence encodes CASSARQGRNTEAFF. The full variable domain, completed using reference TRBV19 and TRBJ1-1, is DGGITQSPKYLFRKEGQNVTLSCEQNLNHDAMYWYRQDPGQGLRLIYYSQIVNDFQKGDIAEGYSVSREKKESFPLTVTSAQKNPTAFYLCASSARQGRNTEAFFGQGTRLTVV.

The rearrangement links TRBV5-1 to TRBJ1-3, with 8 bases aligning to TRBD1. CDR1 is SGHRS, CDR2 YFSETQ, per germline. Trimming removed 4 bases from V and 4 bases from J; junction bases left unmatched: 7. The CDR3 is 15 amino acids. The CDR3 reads CASSIQGARGNTIYF. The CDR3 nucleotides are TGCGCCAGCAGCATTCAGGGGGCGAGGGGAAACACCATATATTTT.

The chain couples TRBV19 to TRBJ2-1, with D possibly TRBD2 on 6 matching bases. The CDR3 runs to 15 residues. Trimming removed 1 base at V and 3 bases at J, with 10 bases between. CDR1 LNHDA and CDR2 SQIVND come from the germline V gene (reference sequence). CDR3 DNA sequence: TGTGCCAGTAGTATAGGGGACTCCCGCTACAATGAGCAGTTCTTC. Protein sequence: CASSIGDSRYNEQFF.

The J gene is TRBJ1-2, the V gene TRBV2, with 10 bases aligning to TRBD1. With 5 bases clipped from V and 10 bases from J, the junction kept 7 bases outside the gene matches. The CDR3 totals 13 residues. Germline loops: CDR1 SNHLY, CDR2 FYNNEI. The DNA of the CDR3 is TGTGCCAGCAGTCCGGGGACAGGGGTGGTCTACACCTTC. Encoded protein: CASSPGTGVVYTF. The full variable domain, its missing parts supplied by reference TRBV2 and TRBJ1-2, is EPEVTQTPSHQVTQMGQEVILRCVPISNHLYFYWYRQILGQKVEFLVSFYNNEISEKSEIFDDQFSVERPDGSNFTLKIRSTKLEDSAMYFCASSPGTGVVYTFGSGTRLTVV.

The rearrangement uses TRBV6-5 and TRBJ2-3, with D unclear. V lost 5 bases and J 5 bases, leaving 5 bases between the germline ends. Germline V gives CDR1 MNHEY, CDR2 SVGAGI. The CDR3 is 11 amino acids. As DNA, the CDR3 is TGTGCCAGCAGTCGAGGAGATACGCAGTATTTT. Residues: CASSRGDTQYF.